This T cell receptor (beta chain) was observed in a study of human thymus T cells. General study results and limits: Related research described strongly overlapping thymic repertoires in unrelated people.

During corrective heart surgery, resections were taken, and the thymus tissue came from them. Clones were read by immunoSEQ multiplex PCR, and TCRdb kept only the in-frame ones, dropping some. The sample gives under 150,000 clones, just under 95% of which show up once; around 0.024% is in the top ten. Germline CDR1 is DFQATT and CDR2 is SNEGSKA (reference sequence). This CDR3 is built from 11 residues. The ends were cut back, 8 bases at V and 5 bases at J, with 10 bases in the middle. Note on this clone: The antigen remains undetermined.

V usage is TRBV20-1 and J usage is TRBJ2-1; possibly TRBD2 for D (6 bases). The origin of this receptor is a boy less than two years old with a congenital heart defect but otherwise immunologically healthy. The material sequenced was thymus tissue. CDR3 amino acids: CSYRGDNEQFF. The CDR3 DNA sequence: TGCAGTTATCGCGGGGACAATGAGCAGTTCTTC.